This TCR beta chain was sequenced for a study of cytomegalovirus exposure and HLA in healthy donors. Study in general: The approximately 130 validation repertoires and the 666 first-cohort repertoires shared a platform, a later analysis reported. Findings and caveats of the study: Despite most TCR sequences being rare, some public TCRs occurred in many donors. CMV antigen specificity was confirmed in vitro for a few CMV-associated chains.

The donors were part of the validation cohort, which consisted of under 150 subjects and was separate from the first cohort of around 620 subjects. This table comes from immunoSEQ multiplex PCR, and its TCRdb copy is limited to in-frame clones, with some not included. The table has approximately 140,000 clones, approximately 87% seen once; the top ten hold roughly 3%. To note about this clone: The target antigen is unknown.

CDR1 is SGHDN, CDR2 FVKESK, per germline. The CDR3 covers 13 residues. Trimming removed 2 bases at V and 4 bases at J, with 6 bases between. The rearrangement joins TRBV14 to TRBJ2-1; no clear D gene. The sequenced sample consisted of PBMCs. This clonotype was sampled from a young man in good health and CMV-seronegative. The CDR3 reads CASSQSMYNEQFF. In DNA, the CDR3 is TGTGCCAGCAGCCAATCTATGTACAATGAGCAGTTCTTC. The complete variable domain, with remaining parts taken from reference TRBV14 and TRBJ2-1, reads EAGVTQFPSHSVIEKGQTVTLRCDPISGHDNLYWYRRVMGKEIKFLLHFVKESKQDESGMPNNRFLAERTGGTYSTLKVQPAELEDSGVYFCASSQSMYNEQFFGPGTRLTVL.